This T cell receptor (beta chain) appears in the sequencing data of a study of T cells after yellow fever vaccination. Across the study: Any fraction with a low cell number was prepared using SMART-Seq v4 Ultra Low Input.

This clonotype was seen a handful of times. Its antigen remains unknown. Germline V gene lookup returns CDR1 SEHNR and CDR2 FQNEAQ (reference sequence). The CDR3 totals 18 residues. V lost 5 bases, J lost 3 bases, and 13 bases stayed unmatched. MiXCR, applied by TCRdb to the 5' RACE reads, yields one record per CDR3 protein. The table records about 320,000 distinct CDR3 sequences, roughly 4.3% of them present only once. Study findings and constraints: Weaker, the secondary response had a peak occurring faster, on day 5 versus 15.

This chain links TRBV7-9 with TRBJ1-4, with TRBD1 matching over 9 bases. The specimen was PBMCs, collected 15 days after the yellow fever booster vaccination. The TCR was taken from a young man who received the YFV17D yellow fever vaccine. CDR3 DNA sequence: TGTGCCAGCAGCCTATCTGCCGGGACAGGGTCGGCTAATGAAAAACTGTTTTTT. The encoded protein is CASSLSAGTGSANEKLFF.